Given below is one TCR beta chain in context. These data come from a study of T cell changes during pregnancy in multiple sclerosis. The germline V and J ends were trimmed by 6 bases and 0 bases, with 12 bases remaining between them. The CDR3 loop spans 15 amino acids. CDR1 and CDR2 (germline): MNHEY, SVGAGI. Repertoires were generated with immunoSEQ multiplex PCR, while TCRdb's copy carries only in-frame clones and drops some. The sample holds tens of thousands of clones, roughly 92% seen once. This chain links TRBV6-5 with TRBJ2-1, with TRBD2 as a possible D gene (5 bases). The receptor's source is a female donor with multiple sclerosis, enrolled in a pregnancy study. The source material was CD4+ T cells from peripheral blood mononuclear cells, sampled in the third trimester of pregnancy. CDR3 DNA: TGTGCCAGCAGGCGTGAAGAGGGCTCCTACAATGAGCAGTTCTTC. Amino acid sequence: CASRREEGSYNEQFF.